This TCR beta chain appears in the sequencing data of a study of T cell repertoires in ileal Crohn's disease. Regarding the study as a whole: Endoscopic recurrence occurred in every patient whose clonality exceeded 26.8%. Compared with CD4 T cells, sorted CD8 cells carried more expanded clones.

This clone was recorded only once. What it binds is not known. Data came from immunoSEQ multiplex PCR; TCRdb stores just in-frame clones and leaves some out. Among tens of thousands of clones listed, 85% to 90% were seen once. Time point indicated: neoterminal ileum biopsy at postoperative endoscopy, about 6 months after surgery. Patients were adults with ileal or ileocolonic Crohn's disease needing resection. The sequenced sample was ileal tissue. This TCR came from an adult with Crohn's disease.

DNA for the CDR3: TGTGCCATCAGTGAGGGGAGCCAAGAGACCCAGTACTTC. This sequence encodes CAISEGSQETQYF. V usage is TRBV10-3 and J usage is TRBJ2-5; D is perhaps TRBD2 (5 bases). Germline lookup yields CDR1 ENHRY and CDR2 SYGVKD. This CDR3 spans 13 amino acids. V dropped 2 bases and J dropped 1 base, with 5 bases sitting between them.